The subject of this entry is one TCR beta chain. Its antigen is not identified. In making diagnoses, clinical symptoms, serum thyroxine and TRAb, thyroid ultrasound and orbital computed tomography were all used. TCR beta CDR3 regions were amplified from RNA transcripts. HTBI primers were employed in a first-round RT-PCR of the TCR CDR3. TCRdb ran MiXCR on the multiplex PCR reads and lists one entry per CDR3 protein. This sample has around 300,000 distinct CDR3 sequences, with around 13% found just once. The V gene lost 7 bases and the J gene lost 1 base, with 11 bases spanning the gap. The CDR3 sequence is 13 residues long. These data originate in a study of T cells in Graves' hyperthyroidism and ophthalmopathy. Study results and limitations: Before onset, ophthalmopathy was predicted by the model a median roughly 6.8 months earlier. Among thyroid clonotypes expanded above 0.001, most also appeared in blood.

The sequence derives from a woman aged 40 to 50 with Graves' hyperthyroidism. This chain connects TRBV12-3 or TRBV12-4 to TRBJ2-7, with a possible D match to TRBD1 (6 bases). The sequenced sample was blood. Written as DNA, the CDR3 is TGTGCCAGCAACCGGGACACTTCCTACGAGCAGTACTTC. Its translation is CASNRDTSYEQYF.